Each of the 17 T cell receptor beta chains below was sequenced from the same sample in a study of T cell responses to AZD1222 COVID-19 vaccine. Method: immunoSEQ multiplex PCR; TCRdb's copy keeps in-frame clones and lacks some. Among about 77,000 clones listed, roughly 90% were seen once. The specimen comprised peripheral blood, sampled 28 days after the second AZD1222 dose. The receptors stem from an adult who received the AZD1222 COVID-19 vaccine.

The rearrangement uses TRBV7-8 and TRBJ1-1; the D is unclear. V lost 5 bases, J lost 3 bases, and 13 bases lay in between. CDR1 and CDR2 (germline): SGHVS, FQNEAQ. The CDR3 length is 14 residues. Here the CDR3 DNA reads TGTGCCAGCAGCCTAGGTCTCCCGGACACTGAAGCTTTCTTT. This codes for CASSLGLPDTEAFF.

J is TRBJ1-1 and V is TRBV5-1; D not resolved. CDR1 and CDR2 (germline): SGHRS, YFSETQ. The germline V and J ends were trimmed by 4 bases and 6 bases, with 16 bases remaining between them. The CDR3 has 14 residues. CDR3 amino acids: CASSPYESGAEAFF. Written as DNA, the CDR3 is TGCGCCAGCAGCCCCTATGAGTCTGGTGCTGAAGCTTTCTTT. Combining the CDR3 with reference TRBV5-1 and TRBJ1-1 gives the whole variable domain KAGVTQTPRYLIKTRGQQVTLSCSPISGHRSVSWYQQTPGQGLQFLFEYFSETQRNKGNFPGRFSGRQFSNSRSEMNVSTLELGDSALYLCASSPYESGAEAFFGQGTRLTVV.

The rearrangement joins TRBV10-3 to TRBJ2-3; 7 bases map to TRBD2. The CDR3 totals 13 residues. Trimming removed 8 bases from V and 0 bases from J; junction bases left unmatched: 2. Looked up from germline, CDR1 is ENHRY and CDR2 is SYGVKD. The CDR3: CAIFSGSTDTQYF. The DNA of the CDR3 is TGTGCCATCTTTAGCGGGAGCACAGATACGCAGTATTTT.

The rearrangement uses TRBV25-1 and TRBJ2-3; possible D gene TRBD1, 5 bases. CDR3 length: 13 amino acids. The germline CDR1 and CDR2 sequences are MGHDK and SYGVNS. Trimming shortened V by 6 bases and J by 5 bases, and 12 bases separated the two germline ends. The DNA for the CDR3 is TGTGCCAGCAGGGGGCAGGCCTTAGATACGCAGTATTTT. Protein sequence: CASRGQALDTQYF.

This chain links TRBV18 with TRBJ2-1, with TRBD1 identical over 7 bases. Germline CDR1 and CDR2: KGHSH and LQKENI. V trimming: 6 bases; J trimming: 0 bases; junction bases outside the gene matches: 11. The CDR3 totals 17 residues. Here the CDR3 DNA reads TGTGCCAGCTCTCCTACAGGGGCAGGGCGCTCCTACAATGAGCAGTTCTTC. Amino acids: CASSPTGAGRSYNEQFF.

This clone was recorded once. The rearrangement links TRBV27 to TRBJ2-6, with a possible D match to TRBD1 (6 bases). The CDR3 is 16 amino acids. Looked up from germline, CDR1 is MNHEY and CDR2 is SMNVEV (reference sequence). The V and J ends lost 2 bases and 2 bases respectively, with 10 bases between them. Here the CDR3 DNA reads TGTGCCAGCAGTTTACTTTCAGGGGCTGGGGCCAACGTCCTGACTTTC. Its translation is CASSLLSGAGANVLTF. Full variable domain (rest looked up from reference TRBV27 and TRBJ2-6): EAQVTQNPRYLITVTGKKLTVTCSQNMNHEYMSWYRQDPGLGLRQIYYSMNVEVTDKGDVPEGYKVSRKEKRNFPLILESPSPNQTSLYFCASSLLSGAGANVLTFGAGSRLTVL.

The sample holds one count of this clone. J is TRBJ2-7 and V is TRBV5-4; D gene ambiguous. The CDR3 extends over 13 amino acids. Trimming removed 4 bases at V and 6 bases at J, with 14 bases between. Per germline, CDR1 SGHNT and CDR2 YYREEE (reference sequence). The CDR3 nucleotides are TGTGCCAGCAGCCGAGACTCCCCCACCGAGCAGTACTTC. This encodes CASSRDSPTEQYF. The full variable domain, its missing parts supplied by reference TRBV5-4 and TRBJ2-7, is ETGVTQSPTHLIKTRGQQVTLRCSSQSGHNTVSWYQQALGQGPQFIFQYYREEENGRGNFPPRFSGLQFPNYSSELNVNALELDDSALYLCASSRDSPTEQYFGPGTRLTVT.

The rearrangement uses TRBV28 and TRBJ2-7; 7 bases line up with TRBD1. The V gene end was trimmed by 1 base and the J gene end by 1 base; junction bases not matched to a gene: 7. The germline V gene has CDR1 MDHEN and CDR2 SYDVKM. This CDR3 is 16 amino acids long. The CDR3 loop is CASSLSVDRLSYEQYF. In DNA form, the CDR3 reads TGTGCCAGCAGTTTATCCGTGGACAGGCTGTCCTACGAGCAGTACTTC.

V is TRBV4-1 and J is TRBJ2-1, with 7 nucleotides matching TRBD2. This CDR3 region has 16 residues. V dropped 4 bases and J dropped 9; count of bases not matched to a gene: 15. Germline lookup yields CDR1 MGHRA and CDR2 YSYEKL. The DNA of the CDR3 is TGCGCCAGCAGCCCTCACACCGCGGGAGATTGGGGTGAGCAGTTCTTC. Amino acid sequence: CASSPHTAGDWGEQFF.

This clone appeared a single time. V is TRBV6-4 and J is TRBJ2-1; TRBD2 matches 10 bases. J gave up 6 bases and V 3 bases, and 5 bases lay outside the gene matches. Germline-derived CDR1 and CDR2 are MRHNA and SNTAGT. CDR3 length: 15 amino acids. This CDR3 is CASSEASGSFNEQFF. CDR3 sequence (DNA): TGTGCCAGCAGTGAAGCTAGCGGGAGTTTCAATGAGCAGTTCTTC.

The genes are TRBV28 and TRBJ2-7, with D perhaps assigned TRBD1 or TRBD2 (7 bases each). The CDR3 loop spans 14 amino acids. Germline assignment: CDR1 MDHEN and CDR2 SYDVKM. Trimming cost V 7 bases and J 3 bases, with 16 bases left between them. The CDR3 here is CASIPGGGHYEQYF. The CDR3 coding sequence is TGTGCCAGCATCCCAGGGGGGGGGCACTACGAGCAGTACTTC.

V usage is TRBV6-1 and J usage is TRBJ1-5, with unresolved D. CDR1 and CDR2 (germline): MNHNS, SASEGT. The CDR3 is 15 amino acids. The V and J ends lost 0 bases and 4 bases respectively, with 10 bases between them. The CDR3 DNA is TGTGCCAGCAGTGAAGCCCATACCACTAATCAGCCCCAGCATTTT. Protein product: CASSEAHTTNQPQHF.

In its sample, this clone was seen once. The CDR3 bases are TGTGCCAGCGGGAGAGTTCGGGCAGGGGGTCAGCCCCAGCATTTT. Translated: CASGRVRAGGQPQHF. The chain joins TRBV14 to TRBJ1-5; 7 bases align to TRBD1. Germline V CDR1 and CDR2: SGHDN, FVKESK. Losses at the gene ends were 8 bases for V and 6 bases for J; bases not matched to a gene: 13. CDR3 size: 15 residues.

The rearrangement joins TRBV2 to TRBJ2-2; TRBD2 aligns across 12 bases. V shed 7 bases and J 5 bases; nucleotides not matched to a gene: 11. The germline V gene has CDR1 SNHLY and CDR2 FYNNEI. This CDR3 contains 17 residues. The CDR3 DNA reads as TGTGCCAGCACCGAAGAGTCCGGACTAGCGGGGACCGGGGAGCTGTTTTTT. Translating gives CASTEESGLAGTGELFF.

V is TRBV15 and J is TRBJ1-2, with unresolved D. The V gene's germline CDR1 is LNHNV and CDR2 YYDKDF (reference sequence). With 5 bases removed from V and 0 bases from J, the gap between germline ends came to 10 bases. The CDR3 has 14 amino acids. The CDR3 protein is CATSEPGTNYGYTF. CDR3 in DNA: TGTGCCACCAGCGAGCCCGGGACTAACTATGGCTACACCTTC.

The chain is built from TRBV30 and TRBJ1-2, with D perhaps matching TRBD1 (6 bases). This CDR3 contains 13 residues. Trimming stripped 5 bases from V and 5 bases from J, with 15 bases between. Germline V gene data show CDR1 as GTSNPN and CDR2 as SVGIG (reference sequence). CDR3 DNA: TGTGCCTGGCGGGGGGCGGTGGGGTATGGCTACACCTTC. Its protein product is CAWRGAVGYGYTF.

In regard to this clone: Different DNA sequences within this sample yield the same CDR3. The chain couples TRBV6-1 to TRBJ2-1; no reliable D call. Germline CDR1 reads MNHNS; CDR2 reads SASEGT. Trimming stripped 1 base from V and 10 bases from J, with 5 bases between. The CDR3 covers 11 residues. In DNA form, the CDR3 reads TGTGCCAGCAGTGAAGTAAGCGAGCAGTTCTTC. It yields the protein CASSEVSEQFF.